These 7 T cell receptor beta chains were all obtained from the same sample, sequenced in a study of cytomegalovirus exposure and HLA in healthy donors. Primers: 60 Vbeta forward and 13 Jbeta reverse. Data came from immunoSEQ multiplex PCR; TCRdb stores just in-frame clones and leaves some out. The repertoire has just over 150,000 clones, 65% to 90% of them found once; the top ten carry 6.6%. The sample consisted of PBMCs. These TCRs come from a woman aged 50 to 60 in good health and CMV-seropositive.

This rearrangement joins TRBV6-1 to TRBJ1-6; D is unresolved. Per the germline V gene, CDR1 is MNHNS and CDR2 is SASEGT. Trimming stripped 6 bases from V and 9 bases from J, with 9 bases between. CDR3 length: 12 residues. The chain's CDR3 is CASSYLGSPLHF. In nucleotides, the CDR3 is TGTGCCAGCAGCTACCTTGGTTCACCCCTCCACTTT.

The chain uses TRBV5-4 and TRBJ2-3, with TRBD2 matching 10 bases. Trimming at V came to 4 bases and at J to 9 bases, leaving 11 bases not matched to a gene. The V gene's germline CDR1 is SGHNT and CDR2 YYREEE (reference sequence). The CDR3 runs to 15 residues. The CDR3 DNA follows: TGTGCCAGCAGCGGGAGCGGGGGGGGGATTCGGACGCAGTATTTT. This gives the protein CASSGSGGGIRTQYF.

The chain couples TRBV9 to TRBJ2-7, with D tentatively TRBD1 (6 bases). The length of the CDR3 is 13 residues. Germline V lookup: CDR1 SGDLS, CDR2 YYNGEE. The V gene lost 4 bases and the J gene lost 6 bases, with 14 bases spanning the gap. The CDR3 sequence is CASSPSGVSEQYF. CDR3 DNA: TGTGCCAGCAGCCCTTCAGGGGTTAGCGAGCAGTACTTC. Together with reference TRBV9 and TRBJ2-7, the CDR3 gives the full variable domain: DSGVTQTPKHLITATGQRVTLRCSPRSGDLSVYWYQQSLDQGLQFLIQYYNGEERAKGNILERFSAQQFPDLHSELNLSSLELGDSALYFCASSPSGVSEQYFGPGTRLTVT.

The chain couples TRBV9 to TRBJ1-2, with unresolved D. Germline lookup yields CDR1 SGDLS and CDR2 YYNGEE. The CDR3 has 14 amino acids. V was clipped by 0 bases and J by 0 bases, with 6 bases between them. CDR3 in DNA: TGTGCCAGCAGCGTAGGGGCCCCTAACTATGGCTACACCTTC. Translated, it gives CASSVGAPNYGYTF. Full variable domain (remainder filled in from reference TRBV9 and TRBJ1-2): DSGVTQTPKHLITATGQRVTLRCSPRSGDLSVYWYQQSLDQGLQFLIQYYNGEERAKGNILERFSAQQFPDLHSELNLSSLELGDSALYFCASSVGAPNYGYTFGSGTRLTVV.

The chain is built from TRBV2 and TRBJ1-1, with 8 bases lining up with TRBD1. From germline, CDR1 is SNHLY and CDR2 FYNNEI. This CDR3 has 14 residues. Germline trimming cut 4 bases from V and 4 bases from J; bases unmatched to any gene: 5. The CDR3 is CASSGQGALTEAFF. The CDR3 DNA reads as TGTGCCAGCAGTGGCCAGGGGGCGCTCACTGAAGCTTTCTTT.

The chain recombines TRBV7-9 with TRBJ2-2; perhaps TRBD2 as D (6 bases). Trimming took 4 bases from V and 2 from J, leaving 11 bases between them. CDR3 length equals 15 residues. CDR1 and CDR2 from the germline V gene are SEHNR and FQNEAQ (reference sequence). CDR3 loop: CASSSWGDNTGELFF. CDR3 DNA sequence: TGTGCCAGCAGCTCTTGGGGGGACAACACCGGGGAGCTGTTTTTT.

This chain links TRBV9 with TRBJ2-3; no definite D call. Looked up from germline, CDR1 is SGDLS and CDR2 is YYNGEE. The V and J ends lost 0 bases and 2 bases respectively, with 10 bases between them. This CDR3 spans 15 amino acids. CDR3 residues: CASSVDGRNTDTQYF. The CDR3 bases are TGTGCCAGCAGCGTAGATGGTAGAAACACAGATACGCAGTATTTT.